These T cell receptor beta chains were read from a single sample in a study of T cells in tumors after PD-1 blockade. Using immunoSEQ multiplex PCR, the repertoire was profiled, and TCRdb retains in-frame clones only, with some absent. The sample contains 60,000 to 65,000 clones, over 65% of which appear only once. The sample consisted of PBMCs, taken after anti-PD-1 treatment. These receptors originate from a human donor with basal cell carcinoma. Both conserved end residues are part of each CDR3. The D gene is left open where the match is weak. For some rows the clone size is stated as once, few or many, or as a class when expanded; others skip it.

size: NA
D: TRBD2
V: TRBV6-5
J: TRBJ2-7
DNA: TGTGCCAGCAGGGGTGGGGCGGGGGCCTACGAGCAGTACTTC
CDR3: CASRGGAGAYEQYF

size: NA
D: TRBD1
V: TRBV29-1
J: TRBJ1-1
DNA: TGCAGCGTTGAACAAAGGACAGGGATGAACACTGAAGCTTTCTTT
CDR3: CSVEQRTGMNTEAFF

size: NA
D: NA
V: TRBV28
J: TRBJ2-5
DNA: TGTGCCAGCAGTTTCGGACGCGGACTGAAAGAGACCCAGTACTTC
CDR3: CASSFGRGLKETQYF

size: few
D: NA
V: TRBV11-1
J: TRBJ2-7
DNA: TGTGCCAGCAGCCCGAGCCCAGAGAAAGCCTACGAGCAGTACTTC
CDR3: CASSPSPEKAYEQYF

size: NA
D: NA
V: TRBV5-8
J: TRBJ2-2
DNA: TGTGCCAGCAGCGGCGACAGTTACACCGGGGAGCTGTTTTTT
CDR3: CASSGDSYTGELFF

size: NA
D: NA
V: TRBV10-1
J: TRBJ1-5
DNA: TGCGCCAGCAGTGCTCGTAGAACAGGGAGCAATCAGCCCCAGCATTTT
CDR3: CASSARRTGSNQPQHF

size: NA
D: NA
V: TRBV25-1
J: TRBJ2-5
DNA: TGTGCCAGCAGTGAAGGGGGGGGCAGGGCCCAAGAGACCCAGTACTTC
CDR3: CASSEGGGRAQETQYF

size: NA
D: TRBD2
V: TRBV10-3
J: TRBJ2-7
DNA: TGTGCCGGGGGGGGAACAGGTTACGAGCAGTACTTC
CDR3: CAGGGTGYEQYF

size: NA
D: NA
V: TRBV3-1/TRBV3-2
J: TRBJ1-2
DNA: TGTGCCAGCAGTTCGGGACCGTATTTCTATGGCTACACCTTC
CDR3: CASSSGPYFYGYTF

size: NA
D: TRBD2
V: TRBV28
J: TRBJ2-4
DNA: TGTGCCAGCAGTTTATATGGGGAGGGTCAAAACATTCAGTACTTC
CDR3: CASSLYGEGQNIQYF

size: NA
D: TRBD2
V: TRBV11-3
J: TRBJ2-1
DNA: TGTGCCAGCAGCAAACTAGCGGGGGGGGCCTACAATGAGCAGTTCTTC
CDR3: CASSKLAGGAYNEQFF

size: NA
D: TRBD1
V: TRBV2
J: TRBJ2-1
DNA: TGTGCCAGCAGTGAAGGACAGGGATGGCAGAGGCAGTTCTTC
CDR3: CASSEGQGWQRQFF

size: NA
D: NA
V: TRBV9
J: TRBJ2-3
DNA: TGTGCCAGCAGCGTAGGAACCGGCACAGATACGCAGTATTTT
CDR3: CASSVGTGTDTQYF

size: NA
D: NA
V: TRBV4-1
J: TRBJ2-2
DNA: TGCGCCAGCAGTCTTGAGGGGCGAGTCACCGGGGAGCTGTTTTTT
CDR3: CASSLEGRVTGELFF

size: NA
D: NA
V: TRBV10-3
J: TRBJ1-1
DNA: TGTGCCATCAGTAAACAGGTCATGAACACTGAAGCTTTCTTT
CDR3: CAISKQVMNTEAFF

size: NA
D: NA
V: TRBV30
J: TRBJ1-5
DNA: TGTGCCTGGAGTTCCCCGGGACCCTATCAGCCCCAGCATTTT
CDR3: CAWSSPGPYQPQHF

size: NA
D: NA
V: TRBV18
J: TRBJ1-2
DNA: TGTGCCAGCTCACCAGGGACCGACAACTATGGCTACACCTTC
CDR3: CASSPGTDNYGYTF

size: NA
D: TRBD2
V: TRBV10-2
J: TRBJ2-7
DNA: TGCGCCAGCAGTGATGGAGCGGAGCGGGGGGGGTACGAGCAGTACTTC
CDR3: CASSDGAERGGYEQYF

size: NA
D: NA
V: TRBV5-1
J: TRBJ2-3
DNA: TGCGCCAGCAGTCAACGACTAGTAGCGGTTGCAGATACGCAGTATTTT
CDR3: CASSQRLVAVADTQYF

size: once
D: NA
V: TRBV9
J: TRBJ2-7
DNA: TGTGCCAGCAGCGTTAGGGGGGAAAGCTCCTACGAGCAGTACTTC
CDR3: CASSVRGESSYEQYF

size: NA
D: NA
V: TRBV29-1
J: TRBJ1-2
DNA: TGCAGCGTTGAATTTGGCTATGGCTACACCTTC
CDR3: CSVEFGYGYTF

size: NA
D: NA
V: TRBV7-8
J: TRBJ1-3
DNA: TGTGCCAGCAGCTTAGGGAGGGGCGCTCTCTCTGGAAACACCATATATTTT
CDR3: CASSLGRGALSGNTIYF

size: NA
D: NA
V: TRBV30
J: TRBJ1-3
DNA: TGTGCCTGGACGGGGGAGCTGGGACACTCGCTGGGAAACACCATATATTTT
CDR3: CAWTGELGHSLGNTIYF

size: NA
D: TRBD1
V: TRBV2
J: TRBJ1-4
DNA: TGTGCCAGCAGGGATGGGACAGCAACTAATGAAAAACTGTTTTTT
CDR3: CASRDGTATNEKLFF

size: NA
D: TRBD2
V: TRBV19
J: TRBJ2-1
DNA: TGTGCCAGTAGTACCGGACTAGCGGGGGGGCAGGGGGAACACAATGAGCAGTTCTTC
CDR3: CASSTGLAGGQGEHNEQFF

size: NA
D: NA
V: TRBV3-1/TRBV3-2
J: TRBJ1-2
DNA: TGTGCCAGCAGCCAGGGGGACTATGGCTACACCTTC
CDR3: CASSQGDYGYTF

size: NA
D: NA
V: TRBV20-1
J: TRBJ2-1
DNA: TGCAGTGCTAGTCGTCAGAGCCGGAACAATGAGCAGTTCTTC
CDR3: CSASRQSRNNEQFF

size: NA
D: NA
V: TRBV30
J: TRBJ2-4
DNA: TGTGCCTGGAGTGTAGGGCTAGCCAAAAACATTCAGTACTTC
CDR3: CAWSVGLAKNIQYF

size: NA
D: NA
V: TRBV5-1
J: TRBJ1-1
DNA: TGCGCCAGCAGCTTGGGGACGAACACTGAAGCTTTCTTT
CDR3: CASSLGTNTEAFF

size: NA
D: NA
V: TRBV19
J: TRBJ2-5
DNA: TGTGCCAGTAGTATAGATAACAGCCGGGGAGAGACCCAGTACTTC
CDR3: CASSIDNSRGETQYF

size: NA
D: TRBD1
V: TRBV27
J: TRBJ1-6
DNA: TGTGCCAGCAGTGACAGGGGAAATTCACCCCTCCACTTT
CDR3: CASSDRGNSPLHF

size: NA
D: NA
V: TRBV28
J: TRBJ1-3
DNA: TGTGCCAGCAGTTTATCGGACGGAGGAAACACCATATATTTT
CDR3: CASSLSDGGNTIYF

size: NA
D: NA
V: TRBV7-2
J: TRBJ1-3
DNA: TGTGCCAGCAGCTTAGCGCAGGATAGTTCCTCTGGAAACACCATATATTTT
CDR3: CASSLAQDSSSGNTIYF

size: NA
D: TRBD1
V: TRBV5-6
J: TRBJ2-5
DNA: TGTGCCAGCAGCTTGAGGACAGGGTGGGAGACCCAGTACTTC
CDR3: CASSLRTGWETQYF

size: NA
D: TRBD2
V: TRBV6-5
J: TRBJ2-3
DNA: TGTGCCAGCAAACCAAGCGGGGGGTCCACAGATACGCAGTATTTT
CDR3: CASKPSGGSTDTQYF

size: few
D: NA
V: TRBV30
J: TRBJ1-1
DNA: TGTGCCTGGGGGACATCGGATGTGGCTTTCTTT
CDR3: CAWGTSDVAFF

size: NA
D: TRBD1
V: TRBV6-5
J: TRBJ1-1
DNA: TGTGCCAGCAGGGGACAGGGTACTGGAGAAGCTTTCTTT
CDR3: CASRGQGTGEAFF

size: once
D: TRBD1
V: TRBV30
J: TRBJ1-3
DNA: TGTGCCTGGAGTCCCCTTCAGGGGGCTGGAAACACCATATATTTT
CDR3: CAWSPLQGAGNTIYF

size: NA
D: NA
V: TRBV25-1
J: TRBJ2-7
DNA: TGTGCCAGCAGTGAATCGCGGAACTCCTACGAGCAGTACTTC
CDR3: CASSESRNSYEQYF

size: few
D: NA
V: TRBV6-1
J: TRBJ1-5
DNA: TGTGCCAGCAGTGCGGGGTTTACAGGGTCCAATCAGCCCCAGCATTTT
CDR3: CASSAGFTGSNQPQHF